These 25 T cell receptor beta chains share one sample of origin, sequenced in a study of blood T cell repertoires in COVID-19. Generated by immunoSEQ multiplex PCR, the TCRdb table keeps only in-frame clones and is missing some. The table records tens of thousands of clones, less than 85% of them present only once. Material for sequencing was peripheral blood. The receptors originated from a man aged 45-65 years with COVID-19, enrolled during active disease.

The J gene is TRBJ2-2, the V gene TRBV25-1; TRBD1 agrees at 8 bases. Trimming at V came to 6 bases and at J to 7 bases, leaving 7 bases not matched to a gene. From germline, CDR1 is MGHDK and CDR2 SYGVNS. The CDR3 loop spans 14 amino acids. Here the CDR3 DNA reads TGTGCCAGCAGGAGACAGGGGATAAACGGGGAGCTGTTTTTT. It is translated as CASRRQGINGELFF.

The gene calls are TRBV11-2 and TRBJ2-2, with 10 bases lining up with TRBD1. V lost 4 bases and J lost 4; bases outside the gene matches: 6. Germline V gives CDR1 SGHAT, CDR2 FQNNGV. The CDR3 has 16 amino acids. The CDR3 DNA reads as TGTGCCAGCAGCTCCGGGACAGGGGACATCACCGGGGAGCTGTTTTTT. Translated: CASSSGTGDITGELFF.

J is TRBJ2-7 and V is TRBV3-1 (or the pseudogene TRBV3-2); 9 positions agree with TRBD1. Germline trimming cut 0 bases from V and 2 bases from J; bases unmatched to any gene: 2. The CDR3 has 15 amino acids. Germline lookup yields CDR1 LGHDT and CDR2 YNNKEL (reference sequence). Here the CDR3 reads CASSQEGQGTYEQYF. The CDR3 DNA follows: TGTGCCAGCAGCCAAGAGGGACAGGGTACCTACGAGCAGTACTTC.

A word on this clone: The junction departs from germline at one end; a sequencing error may be responsible. CDR3 sequence reads: CASGNTPTSDYGYTF. The CDR3 nucleotides are TGTGCCAGCGGCAACACCCCTACAAGCGACTACGGCTACACCTTC. The chain carries TRBV7-9 and TRBJ1-2; D unclear. Germline CDR1 and CDR2: SEHNR and FQNEAQ (reference sequence). The CDR3 spans 15 residues.

The rearrangement links TRBV2 to TRBJ1-2; D perhaps matches TRBD1 (6 bases). This CDR3 is built from 13 residues. Germline CDR1 SNHLY, CDR2 FYNNEI. Trimming cost V 3 bases and J 5 bases, with 10 bases left between them. The CDR3 loop reads CASSDRGLYGYTF. Here the CDR3 DNA reads TGTGCCAGCAGTGATAGGGGGTTATATGGCTACACCTTC.

The chain combines TRBV4-1 with TRBJ1-2; no definite D call. Germline V gene lookup returns CDR1 MGHRA and CDR2 YSYEKL. The CDR3 has 15 residues. The V and J ends lost 4 bases and 4 bases respectively, with 16 bases between them. CDR3 sequence reads: CASSLPDIPLYGYTF. The DNA of the CDR3 is TGCGCCAGCAGCCTACCAGACATTCCCCTCTATGGCTACACCTTC.

This clone was seen just once. This chain links TRBV9 with TRBJ1-4; TRBD1 agrees at 7 bases. This CDR3 region has 15 residues. CDR1 is SGDLS, CDR2 YYNGEE, per germline. V was pared by 3 bases and J by 7 bases, with 9 bases of the junction left unmatched. This chain's CDR3 is CASSAKTGRGEKLFF. The DNA for the CDR3 is TGTGCCAGCAGCGCAAAGACAGGGAGAGGTGAAAAACTGTTTTTT. Looking up the rest from reference TRBV9 and TRBJ1-4 gives the full variable domain: DSGVTQTPKHLITATGQRVTLRCSPRSGDLSVYWYQQSLDQGLQFLIQYYNGEERAKGNILERFSAQQFPDLHSELNLSSLELGDSALYFCASSAKTGRGEKLFFGSGTQLSVL.

This clone was observed a handful of times. The chain links TRBV7-8 to TRBJ2-7, with 10 bases identical to TRBD2. The CDR3 loop spans 16 amino acids. Germline trimming cut 5 bases from V and 1 base from J; bases unmatched to any gene: 8. Germline V gene data show CDR1 as SGHVS and CDR2 as FQNEAQ. Here the CDR3 reads CASSPRGLAASYEQYF. CDR3 nucleotide sequence: TGTGCCAGCAGCCCCCGAGGACTAGCGGCTTCCTACGAGCAGTACTTC.

The rearrangement uses TRBV15 and TRBJ1-4; 10 positions agree with TRBD1. Losses at the gene ends were 0 bases for V and 8 bases for J; bases not matched to a gene: 3. The germline gives CDR1 LNHNV, CDR2 YYDKDF (reference sequence). The CDR3 is 15 residues long. CDR3 residues: CATSRDRDRGEKLFF. The CDR3 coding sequence is TGTGCCACCAGCAGAGATCGGGACAGGGGAGAAAAACTGTTTTTT. Looking up the rest from reference TRBV15 and TRBJ1-4 gives the full variable domain: DAMVIQNPRYQVTQFGKPVTLSCSQTLNHNVMYWYQQKSSQAPKLLFHYYDKDFNNEADTPDNFQSRRPNTSFCFLDIRSPGLGDTAMYLCATSRDRDRGEKLFFGSGTQLSVL.

This chain joins TRBV18 and TRBJ2-1; TRBD2 aligns across 9 bases. From germline, CDR1 is KGHSH and CDR2 LQKENI. J was trimmed by 6 bases and V by 2 bases; bases with no gene match: 5. The CDR3 consists of 15 residues. This CDR3 is CASSPSASGANEQFF. The CDR3 DNA reads as TGTGCCAGCTCACCATCGGCTAGCGGGGCCAATGAGCAGTTCTTC.

This clone was picked up a small number of times. The rearrangement uses TRBV2 and TRBJ2-3, with D possibly matching TRBD2 (5 bases). The CDR3 is 15 amino acids. Germline CDR1 is SNHLY and CDR2 is FYNNEI. V shed 4 bases and J shed 0 bases, with 11 bases lying between them. CDR3 sequence reads: CASSATTYSTDTQYF. The DNA of the CDR3 is TGTGCCAGCAGTGCGACTACATATAGCACAGATACGCAGTATTTT.

V is TRBV9 and J is TRBJ2-7; 10 bases map to TRBD1. Germline V gene sequence: CDR1 SGDLS, CDR2 YYNGEE. V was clipped by 4 bases and J by 0 bases; unmatched bases: 7. The CDR3 extends over 16 amino acids. CDR3 sequence reads: CASSPGGTGASYEQYF. CDR3 DNA: TGTGCCAGCAGCCCCGGGGGGACAGGGGCCTCCTACGAGCAGTACTTC.

The chain recombines TRBV4-1 with TRBJ1-4; 9 bases are shared with TRBD1. The V and J ends lost 1 base and 8 bases, in that order; junction bases with no gene match: 5. The CDR3 loop spans 15 amino acids. Germline V gene lookup returns CDR1 MGHRA and CDR2 YSYEKL. Here the CDR3 DNA reads TGCGCCAGCAGCCAAGGGGACAGGGAGATGGAAAAACTGTTTTTT. Amino acid sequence: CASSQGDREMEKLFF.

This CDR3 is CASTRDMNTEAFF. CDR3 DNA sequence: TGCGCCAGCACCAGGGACATGAACACTGAAGCTTTCTTT. This rearrangement joins TRBV10-1 to TRBJ1-1; tentative D call: TRBD1 (6 bases). V shed 7 bases and J shed 0 bases, with 9 bases lying between them. This CDR3 is built from 13 residues. Per the germline V gene, CDR1 is WNHNN and CDR2 is SYGVQD (reference sequence).

J is TRBJ2-7 and V is TRBV19, with D unresolved. Germline loops: CDR1 LNHDA, CDR2 SQIVND (reference sequence). The V and J ends lost 5 bases and 6 bases respectively, with 14 bases between them. This CDR3 region has 13 residues. CDR3 sequence reads: CASSHRRGSEQYF. CDR3 bases: TGTGCCAGTAGTCATAGGAGAGGAAGCGAGCAGTACTTC.

The chain couples TRBV12-3 or TRBV12-4 to TRBJ1-2; D gene uncertain. The ends were cut back, 2 bases at V and 4 bases at J, with 8 bases in the middle. The CDR3 loop spans 13 amino acids. The CDR3 DNA follows: TGTGCCAGCAGTTTAAGCACAGTCTATGGCTACACCTTC. Its protein is CASSLSTVYGYTF.

The V gene is TRBV19, the J gene TRBJ2-1; 9 positions match TRBD1. Germline V CDR1 and CDR2: LNHDA, SQIVND (reference sequence). There are 13 residues in the CDR3. V lost 3 bases, J lost 7 bases, and 1 base stayed unmatched. DNA of the CDR3: TGTGCCAGTAGTATCGGACAGGGGAATGAGCAGTTCTTC. This sequence encodes CASSIGQGNEQFF.

This clone appeared a few times. CDR3 coding DNA: TGTGCCAGCAGTTACTCGTTCGGGGGTATATACGAGCAGTACTTC. Its translation is CASSYSFGGIYEQYF. The chain has TRBV6-5 and TRBJ2-7; D perhaps matches TRBD2 (6 bases). V lost 0 bases to trimming and J lost 4 bases, with 13 bases between them. CDR3 length: 15 residues. Germline CDR1 and CDR2: MNHEY and SVGAGI.

This clone has only a few counts. The chain employs TRBV11-2 and TRBJ2-2; 7 positions agree with TRBD1. Per germline, CDR1 SGHAT and CDR2 FQNNGV. V was clipped by 0 bases and J by 7 bases; unmatched bases: 5. The CDR3 is 15 amino acids. As DNA, the CDR3 is TGTGCCAGCAGCTTAGACAGGGGGTTGGGCGGGGAGCTGTTTTTT. Translation: CASSLDRGLGGELFF.

This sequence joins TRBV7-9 and TRBJ2-3, with D unclear. CDR3 length: 13 amino acids. CDR1 SEHNR and CDR2 FQNEAQ come from the germline V gene (reference sequence). V shed 10 bases and J shed 4 bases, with 15 bases lying between them. The CDR3 reads CATRPGSADTQYF. The CDR3 DNA follows: TGTGCCACCCGGCCGGGTTCCGCAGATACGCAGTATTTT.

Remarks on this clone: In this CDR3 the conserved last residue, phenylalanine or tryptophan, is missing, so a read error is likely. It is unclear where the CDR3 begins or ends on the DNA, so no DNA is shown, and the CDR3 is as TCRdb lists it. The chain combines TRBV2 with TRBJ2-7; the listed D gene, TRBD1, was not tested against the DNA. The CDR3 has 12 residues if both end residues are counted. Germline V gene sequence: CDR1 SNHLY, CDR2 FYNNEI. This CDR3 is CASREEGTGGFS.

The chain couples TRBV5-1 to TRBJ2-4; 8 bases align to TRBD1. Trimming at V came to 3 bases and at J to 9 bases, leaving 8 bases not matched to a gene. The CDR3 is 14 amino acids. Germline V gene data show CDR1 as SGHRS and CDR2 as YFSETQ. CDR3 DNA sequence: TGCGCCAGCAGCTCTAGGGGACAGGCGAGCATTCAGTACTTC. It codes for CASSSRGQASIQYF.

This chain joins TRBV19 and TRBJ1-1; TRBD1 agrees at 7 bases. Looked up from germline, CDR1 is LNHDA and CDR2 is SQIVND (reference sequence). CDR3 length: 14 amino acids. The ends lost 7 bases at V and 4 bases at J; junction bases unmatched: 9. The CDR3 here is CASKTGQGGTEAFF. The CDR3, as DNA: TGTGCCAGTAAAACTGGGCAGGGGGGCACTGAAGCTTTCTTT.

The chain carries TRBV30 and TRBJ2-1, with D maybe TRBD2 (7 bases). The length of the CDR3 is 12 residues. V lost 3 bases, J lost 15 bases, and 18 bases lay in between. CDR1 is GTSNPN and CDR2 is SVGIG in the germline V gene (reference sequence). DNA of the CDR3: TGTGCCTGGAGCGGGGGGCAGCTGCCCCCGTTCTTC. Amino acids: CAWSGGQLPPFF.

This chain connects TRBV12-5 to TRBJ2-7; D gene unclear. Germline CDR1 reads LGHNT; CDR2 reads FRNRAP. Trimming shortened V by 9 bases and J by 3 bases, and 18 bases separated the two germline ends. This CDR3 has 14 amino acids. CDR3 DNA sequence: TGTGCTAGCTCCCCAACTATAGTGGGCTACGAGCAGTACTTC. It is translated as CASSPTIVGYEQYF. The full variable domain, its missing parts supplied by reference TRBV12-5 and TRBJ2-7, is DARVTQTPRHKVTEMGQEVTMRCQPILGHNTVFWYRQTMMQGLELLAYFRNRAPLDDSGMPKDRFSAEMPDATLATLKIQPSEPRDSAVYFCASSPTIVGYEQYFGPGTRLTVT.